One T cell receptor (beta chain) is described in this entry. The data were taken from a study of T cells in tumors after PD-1 blockade. Repertoires were generated with immunoSEQ multiplex PCR, while TCRdb's copy carries only in-frame clones and drops some. The sample contains 14,000 to 15,000 clones, almost 85% of which appear only once. The CDR3 spans 13 residues. The V gene lost 2 bases and the J gene lost 3 bases, with 7 bases spanning the gap. Germline V CDR1 and CDR2: SGHTA, FQGNSA. The chain employs TRBV7-2 and TRBJ1-2; no reliable D call. Sequenced material: PBMCs, taken after anti-PD-1 treatment. The sequence came from a human donor with basal cell carcinoma. CDR3 in amino acids: CASSLTVDYGYTF. The CDR3 DNA sequence: TGTGCCAGCAGCTTAACAGTGGACTATGGCTACACCTTC. The full variable domain, completed using reference TRBV7-2 and TRBJ1-2, is GAGVSQSPSNKVTEKGKDVELRCDPISGHTALYWYRQSLGQGLEFLIYFQGNSAPDKSGLPSDRFSAERTGGSVSTLTIQRTQQEDSAVYLCASSLTVDYGYTFGSGTRLTVV.